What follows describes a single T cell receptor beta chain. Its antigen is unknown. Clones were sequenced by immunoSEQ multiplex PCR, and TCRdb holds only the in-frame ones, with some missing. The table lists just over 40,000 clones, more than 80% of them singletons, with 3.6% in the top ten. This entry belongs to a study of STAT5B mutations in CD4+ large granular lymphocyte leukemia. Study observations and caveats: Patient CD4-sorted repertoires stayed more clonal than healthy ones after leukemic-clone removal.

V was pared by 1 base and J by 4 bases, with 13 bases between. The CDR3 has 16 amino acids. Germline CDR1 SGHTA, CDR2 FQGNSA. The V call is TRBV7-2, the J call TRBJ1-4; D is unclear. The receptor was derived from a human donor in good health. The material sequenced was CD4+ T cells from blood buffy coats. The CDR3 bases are TGTGCCAGCAGCTTAGGAGGACTCCTTTTTAATGAAAAACTGTTTTTT. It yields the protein CASSLGGLLFNEKLFF.